The rows below give T cell receptor beta chains drawn from one sample of a study of siplizumab effects on memory and regulatory T cells. Profiling relied on immunoSEQ multiplex PCR, and the TCRdb table lists in-frame clones only, not all of them. The sample shows about 100,000 clones, about 91% of them seen only once. Sequenced: CD4+ T cells sorted from blood. The receptor source for this set is a human donor in good health. Both conserved end residues are part of each CDR3. The order of the fields is D gene, clone size, J gene, V gene, CDR3 protein, CDR3 DNA. A D gene is named only where the DNA matches it firmly. Clone size, where shown, is once, few, many, or a class for clones that have expanded.

d_call: NA; clone_size: NA; j_call: TRBJ2-6; v_call: TRBV11-1; cdr3_aa: CASSHRVSSGANVLTF; cdr3_nt: TGTGCCAGCAGCCACAGGGTTAGCTCTGGGGCCAACGTCCTGACTTTC
d_call: TRBD2; clone_size: NA; j_call: TRBJ2-3; v_call: TRBV2; cdr3_aa: CASNLLAGASTDTQYF; cdr3_nt: TGTGCCAGCAACTTACTAGCGGGGGCTAGCACAGATACGCAGTATTTT
d_call: TRBD1; clone_size: NA; j_call: TRBJ2-7; v_call: TRBV7-2; cdr3_aa: CASSVGQGPYEQYF; cdr3_nt: TGTGCCAGCAGCGTAGGACAGGGGCCTTACGAGCAGTACTTC
d_call: NA; clone_size: NA; j_call: TRBJ1-2; v_call: TRBV5-1; cdr3_aa: CASSLGVTVNYGYTF; cdr3_nt: TGCGCCAGCAGCTTGGGAGTGACAGTTAACTATGGCTACACCTTC
d_call: NA; clone_size: NA; j_call: TRBJ2-2; v_call: TRBV4-3; cdr3_aa: CASSQDWRNTGELFF; cdr3_nt: TGCGCCAGCAGCCAAGATTGGCGGAACACCGGGGAGCTGTTTTTT
d_call: NA; clone_size: NA; j_call: TRBJ1-6; v_call: TRBV30; cdr3_aa: CAWSIGILSYNSPLHF; cdr3_nt: TGTGCCTGGAGCATCGGGATTTTGTCCTATAATTCACCCCTCCACTTT
d_call: NA; clone_size: NA; j_call: TRBJ2-3; v_call: TRBV5-1; cdr3_aa: CASSLLSADTQYF; cdr3_nt: TGCGCCAGCAGTCTTCTTTCCGCAGATACGCAGTATTTT
d_call: TRBD1; clone_size: NA; j_call: TRBJ1-2; v_call: TRBV7-2; cdr3_aa: CASRTRGPGGQVGYTF; cdr3_nt: TGTGCCAGCAGAACTCGGGGCCCAGGGGGTCAAGTTGGCTACACCTTC
d_call: NA; clone_size: NA; j_call: TRBJ2-1; v_call: TRBV5-4; cdr3_aa: CASSLVGGSYNEQFF; cdr3_nt: TGTGCCAGCAGCTTGGTGGGGGGCTCCTACAATGAGCAGTTCTTC
d_call: NA; clone_size: NA; j_call: TRBJ2-7; v_call: TRBV2; cdr3_aa: CASSTGYEQYF; cdr3_nt: TGTGCCAGCAGTACAGGGTACGAGCAGTACTTC
d_call: NA; clone_size: NA; j_call: TRBJ2-1; v_call: TRBV28; cdr3_aa: CASSLVSVSRANNEQFF; cdr3_nt: TGTGCCAGCAGTTTAGTCTCTGTGTCTCGGGCTAACAATGAGCAGTTCTTC
d_call: NA; clone_size: NA; j_call: TRBJ2-5; v_call: TRBV5-1; cdr3_aa: CASSSRTSGRGETQYF; cdr3_nt: TGCGCCAGCAGTAGTAGGACTTCAGGACGTGGGGAGACCCAGTACTTC
d_call: NA; clone_size: NA; j_call: TRBJ2-2; v_call: TRBV2; cdr3_aa: CASTGEAGTGELFF; cdr3_nt: TGTGCCAGCACAGGGGAAGCGGGGACCGGGGAGCTGTTTTTT
d_call: NA; clone_size: NA; j_call: TRBJ1-1; v_call: TRBV18; cdr3_aa: CASSPPAGDTEAFF; cdr3_nt: TGTGCCAGCTCACCACCGGCAGGGGACACTGAAGCTTTCTTT
d_call: TRBD2; clone_size: NA; j_call: TRBJ2-7; v_call: TRBV9; cdr3_aa: CASSFGTSGAYEQYF; cdr3_nt: TGTGCCAGCAGCTTTGGGACTAGCGGGGCCTACGAGCAGTACTTC
d_call: TRBD2; clone_size: NA; j_call: TRBJ2-3; v_call: TRBV10-2; cdr3_aa: CASSDWASGGTDTQYF; cdr3_nt: TGCGCCAGCAGTGACTGGGCTAGCGGAGGCACAGATACGCAGTATTTT
d_call: NA; clone_size: NA; j_call: TRBJ1-2; v_call: TRBV11-2; cdr3_aa: CASTSQGLGYTF; cdr3_nt: TGTGCCAGCACCTCGCAGGGACTTGGCTACACCTTC
d_call: TRBD1; clone_size: NA; j_call: TRBJ2-3; v_call: TRBV19; cdr3_aa: CASSIHRGSTDTQYF; cdr3_nt: TGTGCCAGTAGTATCCACAGGGGTAGCACAGATACGCAGTATTTT
d_call: NA; clone_size: NA; j_call: TRBJ1-6; v_call: TRBV13; cdr3_aa: CASSQGQGRPLHF; cdr3_nt: TGTGCCAGCAGCCAGGGCCAGGGTAGACCCCTCCACTTT
d_call: NA; clone_size: NA; j_call: TRBJ1-2; v_call: TRBV28; cdr3_aa: CASSFTGNGYTF; cdr3_nt: TGTGCCAGCAGTTTCACAGGGAATGGCTACACCTTC
d_call: TRBD2; clone_size: NA; j_call: TRBJ2-2; v_call: TRBV27; cdr3_aa: CASGIGTSPTGELFF; cdr3_nt: TGTGCCAGCGGAATCGGGACTAGCCCCACCGGGGAGCTGTTTTTT
d_call: NA; clone_size: NA; j_call: TRBJ1-6; v_call: TRBV19; cdr3_aa: CASSIQGLGSPLHF; cdr3_nt: TGTGCCAGTAGTATACAGGGGCTGGGTTCACCCCTCCACTTT
d_call: NA; clone_size: NA; j_call: TRBJ1-2; v_call: TRBV5-6; cdr3_aa: CASSLGDRRNYGYTF; cdr3_nt: TGTGCCAGCAGCTTGGGTGACCGGCGTAACTATGGCTACACCTTC
d_call: NA; clone_size: NA; j_call: TRBJ1-1; v_call: TRBV7-3; cdr3_aa: CASSLMWGTEAFF; cdr3_nt: TGTGCCAGCAGCTTAATGTGGGGGACTGAAGCTTTCTTT
d_call: NA; clone_size: NA; j_call: TRBJ2-5; v_call: TRBV18; cdr3_aa: CASSPLVASQETQYF; cdr3_nt: TGTGCCAGCTCACCACTGGTAGCCTCACAAGAGACCCAGTACTTC
d_call: NA; clone_size: NA; j_call: TRBJ2-2; v_call: TRBV11-3; cdr3_aa: CASSLWGAPNTGELFF; cdr3_nt: TGTGCCAGCAGCTTGTGGGGGGCCCCCAACACCGGGGAGCTGTTTTTT
d_call: NA; clone_size: NA; j_call: TRBJ1-4; v_call: TRBV27; cdr3_aa: CASSSNSREKLFF; cdr3_nt: TGTGCCAGCAGTTCGAATTCACGAGAAAAACTGTTTTTT
d_call: TRBD1; clone_size: NA; j_call: TRBJ2-7; v_call: TRBV2; cdr3_aa: CASSGPDRGLFYEQYF; cdr3_nt: TGTGCCAGCAGCGGCCCCGACAGGGGTTTGTTCTACGAGCAGTACTTC
d_call: NA; clone_size: NA; j_call: TRBJ2-3; v_call: TRBV5-1; cdr3_aa: CASNVQGGFSTDTQYF; cdr3_nt: TGCGCCAGCAACGTACAGGGAGGGTTTTCGACAGATACGCAGTATTTT
d_call: NA; clone_size: NA; j_call: TRBJ1-2; v_call: TRBV28; cdr3_aa: CASTLPGGARGYTF; cdr3_nt: TGTGCCAGCACCCTACCGGGAGGGGCGCGCGGCTACACCTTC
d_call: NA; clone_size: NA; j_call: TRBJ1-6; v_call: TRBV6-6; cdr3_aa: CASSYIPDSGSPLHF; cdr3_nt: TGTGCCAGCAGTTACATTCCGGACAGTGGCTCACCCCTCCACTTT
d_call: TRBD1; clone_size: once; j_call: TRBJ1-1; v_call: TRBV5-4; cdr3_aa: CASSLAGIPGGRSTEAFF; cdr3_nt: TGTGCCAGCAGCTTGGCCGGTATACCAGGGGGCCGATCCACTGAAGCTTTCTTT
d_call: TRBD1; clone_size: NA; j_call: TRBJ2-7; v_call: TRBV30; cdr3_aa: CAWSVDSLQGSYEQYF; cdr3_nt: TGTGCCTGGAGTGTAGATTCCCTACAGGGGTCCTACGAGCAGTACTTC
d_call: TRBD2; clone_size: few; j_call: TRBJ2-2; v_call: TRBV5-5; cdr3_aa: CASSYSGGTMGNTGELFF; cdr3_nt: TGTGCCAGCAGCTATAGCGGGGGAACGATGGGGAACACCGGGGAGCTGTTTTTT
d_call: NA; clone_size: NA; j_call: TRBJ1-2; v_call: TRBV6-5; cdr3_aa: CASSRSSDGGYTF; cdr3_nt: TGTGCCAGCAGTCGATCATCAGATGGCGGCTACACCTTC
d_call: NA; clone_size: few; j_call: TRBJ2-5; v_call: TRBV5-4; cdr3_aa: CASSLGLSYQETQYF; cdr3_nt: TGTGCCAGCAGCTTGGGACTCTCGTACCAAGAGACCCAGTACTTC
d_call: NA; clone_size: NA; j_call: TRBJ1-1; v_call: TRBV5-5; cdr3_aa: CASSLFAGDTEAFF; cdr3_nt: TGTGCCAGCAGCTTGTTTGCAGGGGACACTGAAGCTTTCTTT